This T cell receptor (beta chain) derives from a study of identical twins. Germline V gene sequence: CDR1 SGHRS, CDR2 YFSETQ. Trimming stripped 5 bases from V and 2 bases from J, with 7 bases between. The length of the CDR3 is 12 residues. Template switching (which added a universal primer site) was used, and cDNA carried unique molecular identifiers. TCRdb re-called the 5' RACE reads through MiXCR, storing one row per CDR3 protein. The table records roughly 750,000 distinct CDR3 sequences, about 20% of them present only once. This clonotype was detected ten times or more. These data are also associated with another study on T cells expressing NK-cell markers. From that second work: The authors sequenced eight donors, of whom seven were HCMV-seropositive and one was seronegative. In roughly six donors, dominant CD3+CD56+NKG2C+ clonotypes ranked among the top 10 CD8+ clonotypes. In several donors, these clonotypes also led the CD3+CD56-NKG2C+ fraction.

The clonotype originates from a woman under 30 in good health. Sequenced input: PBMCs. J is TRBJ2-5 and V is TRBV5-1, with D unresolved. DNA for the CDR3: TGCGCCAGCAGACTGCCGCAAGAGACCCAGTACTTC. Amino acids: CASRLPQETQYF.